The clone carrying this TCR beta chain was counted ten times or more. Its antigen remains unidentified. TCRdb ran MiXCR on the PCR reads. The table includes approximately 86,000 clones, 9.5% to 15% detected once. The ends lost 6 bases at V and 4 bases at J; junction bases unmatched: 5. CDR1 is LNHDA, CDR2 SQIVND, per germline (reference sequence). This CDR3 is built from 13 residues. The data were obtained in a study of metastatic and nonmetastatic thyroid tumors. Across the whole study: Comparative analysis of repertoires was undertaken across blood and tumor or nodule tissue obtained from malignant and benign thyroid patients. Study-level findings and limits: For both blood and tumor, malignant thyroid tumors reportedly showed significantly higher TCR beta diversity than benign nodules did.

All patients reached thyroid surgery having received no treatment beforehand. What was sequenced was tumor tissue. This TCR was recovered from a female donor with papillary thyroid cancer or a benign thyroid nodule (not recorded which). Some clones in this sample may be carry-over from other donors' samples. The chain employs TRBV19 and TRBJ1-1; 7 bases match TRBD1. The CDR3 region is CASRGGAGTEAFF. The DNA for the CDR3 is TGTGCCAGTAGAGGGGGCGCGGGCACTGAAGCTTTCTTT.